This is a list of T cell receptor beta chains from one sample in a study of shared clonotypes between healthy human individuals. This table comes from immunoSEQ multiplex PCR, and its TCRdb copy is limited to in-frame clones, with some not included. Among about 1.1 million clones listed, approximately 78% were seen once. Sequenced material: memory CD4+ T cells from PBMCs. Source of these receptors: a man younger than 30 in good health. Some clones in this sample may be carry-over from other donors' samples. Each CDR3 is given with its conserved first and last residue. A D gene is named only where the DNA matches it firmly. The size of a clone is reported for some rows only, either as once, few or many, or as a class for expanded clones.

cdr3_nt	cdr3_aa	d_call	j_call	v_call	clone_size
TGTGCCAGCAGTGAATATCGACAGGGGAGTACCTACACCTTC	CASSEYRQGSTYTF	TRBD1	TRBJ1-2	TRBV25-1	.
TGTGCCAGCAGTCCCCAGGGGTGGCCAGGGTACGAGCAGTACTTC	CASSPQGWPGYEQYF	.	TRBJ2-7	TRBV27	.
TGTGCCAGCAGTTTATACTCTAGCGGGGAATACAATGAGCAGTTCTTC	CASSLYSSGEYNEQFF	TRBD2	TRBJ2-1	TRBV27	once
TGCGCCAGCAGCTTTGTTGCAGGGACGAACACTGAAGCTTTCTTT	CASSFVAGTNTEAFF	.	TRBJ1-1	TRBV5-1	.
TGTGCCAGCAGCTTAAGTGTTGCCAGCGCCATTCAGTACTTC	CASSLSVASAIQYF	.	TRBJ2-4	TRBV7-2	.
TGTGCCAGCAGCCCCAGGACAAACCAGCCCCAGCATTTT	CASSPRTNQPQHF	.	TRBJ1-5	TRBV7-2	.
TGTGCCAGCAGTGACCCTAGGCGGGTCTTCTTT	CASSDPRRVFF	.	TRBJ1-1	TRBV2	few
TGCGCCAGCAGCCAGGGCGGGGGAAGCTCCTACGAGCAGTACTTC	CASSQGGGSSYEQYF	TRBD2	TRBJ2-7	TRBV4-3	.
TGTGCCAGCACCCTAAACCCCGCTAGCGTCGACACCGGGGAGCTGTTTTTT	CASTLNPASVDTGELFF	.	TRBJ2-2	TRBV6-4	.
TGTGCCAGCAGCCTCGGACAGGGTTATGGCTACACCTTC	CASSLGQGYGYTF	TRBD1	TRBJ1-2	TRBV28	.
TGTGCCAGCTCACAATGGACAGGGCGCACAGATACGCAGTATTTT	CASSQWTGRTDTQYF	TRBD1	TRBJ2-3	TRBV18	.
TGTGCCAGCCATACCAGGGGGAGCAATCAGCCCCAGCATTTT	CASHTRGSNQPQHF	TRBD1	TRBJ1-5	TRBV28	.
TGTGCCAGCAGCTCCTTGCGGGGAGCAGATACGCAGTATTTT	CASSSLRGADTQYF	.	TRBJ2-3	TRBV5-6	.
TGTGCCAGCAGCGTAGGATCCACTAACTATGGCTACACCTTC	CASSVGSTNYGYTF	.	TRBJ1-2	TRBV9	.
TGCAGCGTTGACGCCAGCACAGATACGCAGTATTTT	CSVDASTDTQYF	.	TRBJ2-3	TRBV29-1	.
TGCAGCGCAGCCAGGGGGATAGGTGAAAAACTGTTTTTT	CSAARGIGEKLFF	TRBD1	TRBJ1-4	TRBV29-1	few
TGTGCCAGCAGGGTAGGGCGGGTCGGCTATGGCTACACCTTC	CASRVGRVGYGYTF	.	TRBJ1-2	TRBV28	once
TGCACCAGCAGCCAATCATTGAGGGGGCGACGGACTGAAGCTTTCTTT	CTSSQSLRGRRTEAFF	.	TRBJ1-1	TRBV1	.
TGTGCCAGCAGCTTACTAGCGGACACCGGGGAGCTGTTTTTT	CASSLLADTGELFF	TRBD2	TRBJ2-2	TRBV7-9	.